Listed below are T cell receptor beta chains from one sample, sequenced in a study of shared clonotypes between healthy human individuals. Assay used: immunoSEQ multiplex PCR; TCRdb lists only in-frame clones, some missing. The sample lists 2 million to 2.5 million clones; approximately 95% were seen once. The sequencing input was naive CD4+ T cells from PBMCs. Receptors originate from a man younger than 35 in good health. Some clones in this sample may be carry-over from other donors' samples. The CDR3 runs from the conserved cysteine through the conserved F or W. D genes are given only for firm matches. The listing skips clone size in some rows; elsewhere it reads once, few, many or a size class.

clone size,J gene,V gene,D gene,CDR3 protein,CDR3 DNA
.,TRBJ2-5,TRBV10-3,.,CAIRTRLGEETQYF,TGTGCCATCAGGACCCGACTTGGGGAAGAGACCCAGTACTTC
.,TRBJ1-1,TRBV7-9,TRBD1,CASSLYKGARNTEAFF,TGTGCCAGCAGCTTATATAAGGGGGCGAGGAACACTGAAGCTTTCTTT
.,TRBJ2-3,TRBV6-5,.,CASSSPQWTDTQYF,TGTGCCAGCAGTTCCCCTCAGTGGACAGATACGCAGTATTTT
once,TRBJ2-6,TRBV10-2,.,CASRQGTGANVLTF,TGCGCCAGCAGGCAGGGAACTGGGGCCAACGTCCTGACTTTC
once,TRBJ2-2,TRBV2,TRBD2,CASSSTSGRITGELFF,TGTGCCAGCAGTTCGACTAGCGGGAGGATTACCGGGGAGCTGTTTTTT
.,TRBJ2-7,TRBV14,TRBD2,CASSQVILAGPMPTSHYEQYF,TGTGCCAGCAGCCAAGTTATCCTAGCGGGACCTATGCCCACGTCACACTACGAGCAGTACTTC
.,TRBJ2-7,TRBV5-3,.,CARSPPRKIRDEQYF,TGTGCCAGAAGCCCCCCCAGGAAAATAAGGGACGAGCAGTACTTC
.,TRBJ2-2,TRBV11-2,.,CASSLGVSGELFF,TGTGCCAGCAGCTTAGGAGTCTCCGGGGAGCTGTTTTTT
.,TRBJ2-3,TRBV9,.,CASSVKGASTDTQYF,TGTGCCAGCAGCGTAAAAGGAGCTAGCACAGATACGCAGTATTTT
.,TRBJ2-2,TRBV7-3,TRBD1,CASSLAQGVNTGELFF,TGTGCCAGCAGCTTAGCACAGGGGGTTAATACCGGGGAGCTGTTTTTT
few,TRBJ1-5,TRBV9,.,CASSADLNQPQHF,TGTGCCAGCAGCGCGGATCTAAATCAGCCCCAGCATTTT
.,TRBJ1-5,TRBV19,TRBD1,CASSVGQMIPDQPQHF,TGTGCCAGTAGTGTGGGACAGATGATTCCGGATCAGCCCCAGCATTTT
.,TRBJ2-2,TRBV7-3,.,CASSDPGRLTGELFF,TGTGCCAGCAGCGATCCGGGGCGTCTCACCGGGGAGCTGTTTTTT
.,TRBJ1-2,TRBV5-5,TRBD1,CASSLTGTGLRYGYTF,TGTGCCAGCAGCCTCACCGGGACAGGGTTACGCTATGGCTACACCTTC
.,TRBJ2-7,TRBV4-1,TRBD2,CASSQSPSGSINEQYF,TGCGCCAGCAGCCAGTCTCCTAGCGGGAGCATCAACGAGCAGTACTTC
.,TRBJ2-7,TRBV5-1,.,CASRLATNSYEQYF,TGCGCCAGCAGATTAGCGACTAACTCCTACGAGCAGTACTTC
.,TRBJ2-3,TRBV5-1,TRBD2,CASSAQTSGSLSQDTQYF,TGCGCCAGCAGCGCCCAAACTAGCGGGAGTCTCTCGCAAGATACGCAGTATTTT
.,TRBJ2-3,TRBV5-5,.,CASSARGFVATDTQYF,TGTGCCAGCAGCGCCAGGGGTTTCGTGGCCACAGATACGCAGTATTTT
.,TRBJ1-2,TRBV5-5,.,CASMRWGAGGYTF,TGTGCCAGCATGCGGTGGGGGGCCGGTGGCTACACCTTC
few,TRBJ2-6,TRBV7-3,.,CASSLMGAGANVLTF,TGTGCCAGCAGCTTAATGGGGGCTGGGGCCAACGTCCTGACTTTC
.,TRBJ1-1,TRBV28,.,CASSLLQETEAFF,TGTGCCAGCAGTTTGCTACAAGAAACTGAAGCTTTCTTT
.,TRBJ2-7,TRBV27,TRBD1,CASSDRDRGSEQYF,TGTGCCAGCAGTGACCGGGACAGGGGATCCGAGCAGTACTTC
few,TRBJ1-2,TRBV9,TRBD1,CASSARQTGMGYTF,TGTGCCAGCAGCGCCAGACAGACAGGGATGGGCTACACCTTC
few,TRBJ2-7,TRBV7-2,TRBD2,CASSPTSGYEQYF,TGTGCCAGCAGCCCGACTAGCGGATACGAGCAGTACTTC
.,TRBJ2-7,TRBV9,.,CASSAGMAGPSYEQYF,TGTGCCAGCAGCGCGGGAATGGCGGGTCCCTCCTACGAGCAGTACTTC
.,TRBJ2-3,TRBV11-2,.,CASSLVVAVKPTDTQYF,TGTGCCAGCAGCTTAGTTGTAGCGGTCAAACCCACAGATACGCAGTATTTT
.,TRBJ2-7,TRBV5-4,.,CASSKPDRSSYEQYF,TGTGCCAGCAGCAAACCGGACAGATCCTCCTACGAGCAGTACTTC
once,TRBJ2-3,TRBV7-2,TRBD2,CASARGTSGNTQYF,TGTGCCAGCGCCCGAGGGACTAGCGGAAATACGCAGTATTTT
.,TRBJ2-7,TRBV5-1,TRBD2,CASSFGTSGFYEQYF,TGCGCCAGCAGCTTTGGGACTAGCGGTTTCTACGAGCAGTACTTC
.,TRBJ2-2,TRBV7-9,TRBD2,CASSFATSGGTGELFF,TGTGCCAGCAGCTTTGCGACTAGCGGGGGCACCGGGGAGCTGTTTTTT
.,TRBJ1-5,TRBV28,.,CASSFLDSDGHQPQHF,TGTGCCAGCAGTTTCTTGGACTCGGACGGACATCAGCCCCAGCATTTT
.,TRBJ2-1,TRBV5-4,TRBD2,CASSYPVSSGRALNEQFF,TGTGCCAGCAGCTACCCCGTTTCTAGCGGGAGGGCCTTGAATGAGCAGTTCTTC
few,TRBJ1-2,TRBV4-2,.,CASSQGQFRSYTF,TGTGCCAGCAGCCAAGGCCAGTTCAGAAGCTACACCTTC
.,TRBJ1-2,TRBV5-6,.,CASSFDPTKGGYGYTF,TGTGCCAGCAGCTTTGACCCTACAAAAGGGGGCTATGGCTACACCTTC
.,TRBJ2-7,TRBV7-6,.,CASSLSVRDEQYF,TGTGCCAGCAGCTTAAGCGTCAGGGACGAGCAGTACTTC
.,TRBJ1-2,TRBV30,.,CAWSVDHYGYTF,TGTGCCTGGAGTGTTGACCACTATGGCTACACCTTC
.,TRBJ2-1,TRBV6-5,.,CASRLLLTEAQFF,TGTGCCAGCAGATTATTACTGACAGAGGCGCAGTTCTTC
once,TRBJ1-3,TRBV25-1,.,CASRPGGLNSGNTIYF,TGTGCCAGCAGGCCGGGAGGGTTGAACTCTGGAAACACCATATATTTT
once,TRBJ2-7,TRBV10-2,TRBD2,CASKASGSYEQYF,TGCGCCAGCAAGGCTAGCGGCTCCTACGAGCAGTACTTC
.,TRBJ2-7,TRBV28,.,CASSLQGEQYF,TGTGCCAGCAGTTTACAGGGCGAGCAGTACTTC
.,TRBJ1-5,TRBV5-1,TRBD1,CASSLDRGANQPQHF,TGCGCCAGCAGCCTAGACAGGGGAGCCAATCAGCCCCAGCATTTT
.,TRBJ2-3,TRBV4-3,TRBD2,CASSQLSSGRGDTQYF,TGCGCCAGCAGCCAACTCTCTAGCGGGAGAGGGGATACGCAGTATTTT